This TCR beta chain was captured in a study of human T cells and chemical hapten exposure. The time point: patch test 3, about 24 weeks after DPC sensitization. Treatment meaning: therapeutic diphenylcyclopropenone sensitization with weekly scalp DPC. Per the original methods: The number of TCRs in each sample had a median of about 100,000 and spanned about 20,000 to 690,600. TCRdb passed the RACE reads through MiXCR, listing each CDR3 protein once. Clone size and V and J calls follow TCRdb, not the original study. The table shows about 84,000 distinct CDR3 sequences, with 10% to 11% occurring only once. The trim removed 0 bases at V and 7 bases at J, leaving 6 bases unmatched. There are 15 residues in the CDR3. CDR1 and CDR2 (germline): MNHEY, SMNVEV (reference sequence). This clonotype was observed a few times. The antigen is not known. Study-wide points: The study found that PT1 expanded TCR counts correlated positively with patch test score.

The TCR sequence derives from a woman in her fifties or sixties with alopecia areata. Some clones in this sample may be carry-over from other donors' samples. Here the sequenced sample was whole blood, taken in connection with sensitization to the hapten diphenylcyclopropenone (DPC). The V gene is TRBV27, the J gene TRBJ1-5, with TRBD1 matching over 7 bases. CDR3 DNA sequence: TGTGCCAGCAGTTTATCGGTTACAGGGGAACAGCCCCAGCATTTT. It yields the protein CASSLSVTGEQPQHF.